This T cell receptor (beta chain) was observed in a study of T cell responses to AZD1222 COVID-19 vaccine. Only in-frame clones appear in the TCRdb table, and some are missing; sequencing was by immunoSEQ multiplex PCR. The sample includes about 110,000 clones, 80% to 90% of them seen just once. Germline V gene data show CDR1 as SGHTA and CDR2 as FQGNSA. V trimming: 1 base; J trimming: 2 bases; junction bases outside the gene matches: 14. The length of the CDR3 is 18 residues. The chain is built from TRBV7-2 and TRBJ2-7; 7 nucleotides match TRBD2. This material consisted of peripheral blood, taken on day 0 of AZD1222 vaccination. The TCR was taken from an adult in good health. This chain's CDR3 is CASSLVASGPSNAYEQYF. CDR3 bases: TGTGCCAGCAGCTTAGTAGCTAGCGGACCTTCCAATGCCTACGAGCAGTACTTC.